In its sample, the clone carrying this T cell receptor (beta chain) is medium-sized. What it binds is not known. V shed 3 bases, J shed 6 bases, and the junction held 13 bases outside the gene matches. Germline V gene data show CDR1 as SGHVS and CDR2 as FQNEAQ. The CDR3 extends over 17 amino acids. This sample is part of a study of spatial heterogeneity in lung cancer. For the study at large: In tumor regions TCR transcript counts correlated strongly with a matched bulk RNA-seq T cell module score.

General observations from the study: How many expanded intratumoral alpha and beta TCRs were present tracked the tumor mutation count, which was a count of nonsynonymous mutations.

Time point denoted: sample taken at primary tumor resection. Samples came from about 72 TRACERx patients with untreated early-stage lung cancer. Whole RNA from tumor, nontumor lung or frozen PBMC was sequenced unsorted. TCR cDNA molecules were tagged individually, and each one carried a unique molecular identifier. TCRdb analysed the 5' RACE reads with MiXCR anew, one entry per CDR3 protein. The table includes over 4,000 distinct CDR3 sequences, 5.5% to 9% detected once. This receptor was identified in a male donor with early-stage non-small cell lung cancer. This chain uses TRBV7-8 with TRBJ1-5; 8 bases align to TRBD1. The sequenced sample was lung tumor tissue, obtained at surgery. The CDR3 DNA is TGTGCCAGCAGCTTTGGACAGGGCTTCTGGCAGGGTCAGCCCCAGCATTTT. It translates to CASSFGQGFWQGQPQHF.